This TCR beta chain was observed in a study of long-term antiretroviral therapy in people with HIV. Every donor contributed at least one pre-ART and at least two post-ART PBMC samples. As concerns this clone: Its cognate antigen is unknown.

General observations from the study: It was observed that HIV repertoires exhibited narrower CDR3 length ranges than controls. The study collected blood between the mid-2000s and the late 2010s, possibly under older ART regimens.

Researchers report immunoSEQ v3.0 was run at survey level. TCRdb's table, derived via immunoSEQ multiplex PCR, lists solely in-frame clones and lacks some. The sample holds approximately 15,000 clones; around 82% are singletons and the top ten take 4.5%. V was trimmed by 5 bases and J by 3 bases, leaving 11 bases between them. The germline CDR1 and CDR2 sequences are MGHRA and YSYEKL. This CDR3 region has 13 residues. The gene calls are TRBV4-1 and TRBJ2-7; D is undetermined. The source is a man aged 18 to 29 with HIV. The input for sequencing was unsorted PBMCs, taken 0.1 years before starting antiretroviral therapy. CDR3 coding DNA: TGCGCCAGCAGCACCCACGGTAGCTACGAGCAGTACTTC. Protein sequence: CASSTHGSYEQYF.